What follows are 17 T cell receptor beta chains derived from one specimen sequenced in a study of T cells in Graves' hyperthyroidism and ophthalmopathy (dated by TCRdb to between 2019 and 2020). Library preparation used multiplex PCR. TCRdb records Illumina HiSeq 2000 as the sequencer. The TCR beta CDR3 regions were amplified from RNA transcripts. The first round of RT-PCR for the TCR CDR3 was performed with the HTBI primer set and the Qiagen OneStep RT-PCR kit. Starting from the raw public reads, TCRdb applied fastp trimming at Q25, assembled clones with MiXCR and retained in-frame beta chains. Entries are consolidated by CDR3 protein sequence, retaining the most common genes and DNA. In all, the sample holds under 250,000 distinct CDR3 sequences, and approximately 17% of those were seen once. The ten largest account for approximately 46% of the sample. The sequencing input was blood. The receptors were gathered from a man between 45 and 60 years old with Graves' hyperthyroidism.

The chain combines TRBV4-2 with TRBJ1-5; 8 bases line up with TRBD1. The trim removed 1 base at V and 4 bases at J, leaving 3 bases unmatched. Per the germline V gene, CDR1 is LGHNA and CDR2 is YNFKEQ. This CDR3 spans 15 amino acids. The CDR3 reads CASSQGQGRNQPQHF. CDR3 coding DNA: TGTGCCAGCAGCCAAGGACAGGGGCGGAATCAGCCCCAGCATTTT.

The chain recombines TRBV7-9 with TRBJ1-1, with D unresolved. This CDR3 has 16 residues. Per the germline V gene, CDR1 is SEHNR and CDR2 is FQNEAQ (reference sequence). With 1 base removed from V and 2 bases from J, the gap between germline ends came to 14 bases. The CDR3 DNA is TGTGCCAGCAGCTTAGGTGACGGTACGAGTAACACTGAAGCTTTCTTT. Protein product: CASSLGDGTSNTEAFF.

This chain joins TRBV5-1 and TRBJ2-3, with 7 bases that match TRBD1. After removal of 4 bases from V and 5 bases from J, the junction contained 4 bases not matched to a gene. Germline values: CDR1 SGHRS, CDR2 YFSETQ. The CDR3 has 13 residues. The CDR3: CASSRGQEDTQYF. CDR3 in DNA: TGCGCCAGCAGCCGAGGACAGGAAGATACGCAGTATTTT. Full variable domain (outside the CDR3, taken from reference TRBV5-1 and TRBJ2-3): KAGVTQTPRYLIKTRGQQVTLSCSPISGHRSVSWYQQTPGQGLQFLFEYFSETQRNKGNFPGRFSGRQFSNSRSEMNVSTLELGDSALYLCASSRGQEDTQYFGPGTRLTVL.

This clonotype was recorded at least ten times. The rearrangement joins TRBV18 to TRBJ1-1; no clear D gene. The V gene lost 6 bases and the J gene lost 7 bases, with 15 bases spanning the gap. Germline CDR1 reads KGHSH; CDR2 reads LQKENI. The CDR3 contains 13 residues. The CDR3: CASSLGYGNEAFF. CDR3 coding DNA: TGTGCCAGCTCCCTTGGCTACGGGAATGAAGCTTTCTTT.

This clonotype has a count of ten or more. The V gene is TRBV5-1, the J gene TRBJ2-3; D is uncertain. Germline CDR1 is SGHRS and CDR2 is YFSETQ. The CDR3 contains 16 residues. The V end lost 6 bases, the J end lost 2 bases, and 19 bases lay between the germline ends. The CDR3 coding sequence is TGCGCCAGCAAGCCGGGCCCTGCGGCCGACACAGATACGCAGTATTTT. Its protein product is CASKPGPAADTDTQYF.

The chain couples TRBV20-1 to TRBJ2-7, with 12 bases matching TRBD2. The CDR3 has 16 residues. CDR1 and CDR2 from the germline V gene are DFQATT and SNEGSKA (reference sequence). The junction had 12 bases not matched to a gene; V was cut back by 4 bases and J by 5 bases. CDR3 amino acids: CSATRPTSGSYNEQYF. Written as DNA, the CDR3 is TGCAGTGCTACCCGACCGACTAGCGGGAGTTACAACGAGCAGTACTTC.

This clonotype was counted ten times or more. The rearrangement uses TRBV24-1 and TRBJ2-1; 7 bases agree with TRBD2. Trimming cost V 5 bases and J 8 bases; bases outside gene matches: 8. The CDR3 sequence is 14 residues long. The germline gives CDR1 KGHDR, CDR2 SFDVKD. The DNA of the CDR3 is TGTGCCACCAGTGTAGGCCTAGCGGTCGATGAGCAGTTCTTC. The encoded protein is CATSVGLAVDEQFF.

This clonotype was counted a few times. This rearrangement joins TRBV7-3 to TRBJ2-1, with 14 nucleotides matching TRBD2. Per germline, CDR1 SGHTA and CDR2 FQGTGA. This CDR3 spans 17 amino acids. V was pared by 5 bases and J by 6 bases, with 9 bases of the junction left unmatched. Written as DNA, the CDR3 is TGTGCCAGCAGCCAAAATTCCGGGACTAGCGGGAGCAATGAGCAGTTCTTC. The encoded protein is CASSQNSGTSGSNEQFF. The entire variable domain, with the rest obtained from reference TRBV7-3 and TRBJ2-1, is as follows: GAGVSQTPSNKVTEKGKYVELRCDPISGHTALYWYRQSLGQGPEFLIYFQGTGAADDSGLPNDRFFAVRPEGSVSTLKIQRTERGDSAVYLCASSQNSGTSGSNEQFFGPGTRLTVL.

This clonotype was seen many times. V gene TRBV28 combines with J gene TRBJ2-3; a weak D match, TRBD1 (5 bases). Looked up from germline, CDR1 is MDHEN and CDR2 is SYDVKM. V lost 7 bases and J lost 0, with 14 bases in between. The CDR3 is 15 residues long. The CDR3 loop is CASKGRKLSTDTQYF. The CDR3 bases are TGTGCCAGCAAGGGGCGAAAGCTTAGCACAGATACGCAGTATTTT.

The table lists this clonotype with a few counts. J is TRBJ1-5 and V is TRBV4-3; D might be TRBD1 (6 bases). With 3 bases removed from V and 0 bases from J, the gap between germline ends came to 12 bases. Germline V gene sequence: CDR1 LGHNA, CDR2 YSLEER. The CDR3 length is 16 residues. The CDR3 coding sequence is TGCGCCAGCAGCCAGGAACAGGGTAATAGCAATCAGCCCCAGCATTTT. Translation: CASSQEQGNSNQPQHF.

This clonotype was counted many times. The rearrangement joins TRBV5-1 to TRBJ2-1, with TRBD2 matching 10 bases. CDR3 length equals 16 residues. CDR1 SGHRS and CDR2 YFSETQ come from the germline V gene. With V trimmed by 0 bases and J by 8 bases, 8 bases remained unmatched. The CDR3 nucleotides are TGCGCCAGCAGCTTGGGTTCTAGCGGGAGCGGGTATGAGCAGTTCTTC. This codes for CASSLGSSGSGYEQFF. Together with reference TRBV5-1 and TRBJ2-1, the CDR3 gives the full variable domain: KAGVTQTPRYLIKTRGQQVTLSCSPISGHRSVSWYQQTPGQGLQFLFEYFSETQRNKGNFPGRFSGRQFSNSRSEMNVSTLELGDSALYLCASSLGSSGSGYEQFFGPGTRLTVL.

In this sample, this clonotype turned up many times. The rearrangement uses TRBV3-1 and TRBJ1-2; D perhaps matches TRBD1 (6 bases). Germline assignment: CDR1 LGHDT and CDR2 YNNKEL (reference sequence). CDR3 length equals 15 residues. Between the trimmed V and J ends, which lost 2 bases and 8 bases, there was a span of 18 bases. The CDR3 spells CASSQQGTQRGGYTF. DNA for the CDR3: TGTGCCAGCAGCCAACAGGGGACACAGAGGGGAGGCTACACCTTC.

This clonotype was counted a few times. This sequence joins TRBV7-9 and TRBJ1-2, with a weak D call TRBD1 (5 bases). CDR3 length: 15 residues. Germline-derived CDR1 and CDR2 are SEHNR and FQNEAQ (reference sequence). Trimming left V 3 bases short and J 0 bases short, with 11 bases between. The DNA for the CDR3 is TGTGCCAGCAGCTTTGGGACGGCTACTAACTATGGCTACACCTTC. Translating it yields CASSFGTATNYGYTF.

Remarks on this clonotype: Being one base from a much bigger clone, this may be a read error. A read error is likely, as this CDR3 ends without the conserved phenylalanine or tryptophan. The gene calls are TRBV6-9 and TRBJ2-7; 8 bases are a match to TRBD1. CDR1 and CDR2 from the germline V gene are MNHGY and SVAAGI. The V and J ends lost 4 bases and 3 bases, in that order; junction bases with no gene match: 5. The CDR3 runs to 14 residues. CDR3 residues: CASSSEDRVYEQYL. In DNA, the CDR3 is TGTGCCAGCAGTTCCGAGGACAGGGTCTACGAGCAGTACCTC.

This clonotype has a handful of counts. The genes are TRBV20-1 and TRBJ2-1; 8 bases fit TRBD2. The CDR3 has 11 amino acids. In germline, CDR1 is DFQATT, CDR2 SNEGSKA (reference sequence). CDR3 residues: CICSGANEQFF. The CDR3 coding sequence is TGCATATGTAGCGGGGCTAATGAGCAGTTCTTC.

The chain has TRBV19 and TRBJ2-1, with 7 bases matching TRBD2. Trimming took 4 bases from V and 3 from J; bases not matched to a gene: 6. Germline values: CDR1 LNHDA, CDR2 SQIVND (reference sequence). This CDR3 has 15 residues. CDR3 region: CASSTTGTIYNEQFF. CDR3 nucleotide sequence: TGTGCCAGTAGTACTACCGGGACTATCTACAATGAGCAGTTCTTC.

This clonotype was observed many times. In DNA, the CDR3 is TGTGCCAGCAGTGAGGGACAGGGTGATATCCGGTACTTC. Amino acids: CASSEGQGDIRYF. V and J are TRBV2 and TRBJ2-5; 9 bases fit TRBD1. V shed 3 bases and J 13 bases; nucleotides not matched to a gene: 9. This CDR3 region has 13 residues. Germline V CDR1 and CDR2: SNHLY, FYNNEI. The variable domain in full, completed from reference TRBV2 and TRBJ2-5, reads EPEVTQTPSHQVTQMGQEVILRCVPISNHLYFYWYRQILGQKVEFLVSFYNNEISEKSEIFDDQFSVERPDGSNFTLKIRSTKLEDSAMYFCASSEGQGDIRYFGPGTRLLVL.